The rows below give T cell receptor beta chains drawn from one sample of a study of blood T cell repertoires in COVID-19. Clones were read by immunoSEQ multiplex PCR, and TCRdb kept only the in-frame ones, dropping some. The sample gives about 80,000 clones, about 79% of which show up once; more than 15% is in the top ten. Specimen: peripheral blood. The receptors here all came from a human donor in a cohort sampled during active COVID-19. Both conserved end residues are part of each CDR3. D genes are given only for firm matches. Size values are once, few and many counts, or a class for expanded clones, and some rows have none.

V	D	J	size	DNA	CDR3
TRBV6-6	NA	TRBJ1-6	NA	TGTGCCAGCAGCCGTCCACAGGATAATTCACCCCTCCACTTT	CASSRPQDNSPLHF
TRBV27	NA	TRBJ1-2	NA	TGTGCCAGCAGTTTCGCGCAGGGCTATGGCTACACCTTC	CASSFAQGYGYTF
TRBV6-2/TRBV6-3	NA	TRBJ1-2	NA	TGTGCCAGCAGTCAGCCTTACACTTGGGGCAGACCGCTCAGACACTATGGCTACACCTTC	CASSQPYTWGRPLRHYGYTF
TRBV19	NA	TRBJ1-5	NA	TGTGCCAGTAGTATCCTCCAGGGTCCCCTAAGCAATCAGCCCCAGCATTTT	CASSILQGPLSNQPQHF
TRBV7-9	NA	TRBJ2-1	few	TGTGCCAGCAGCTCCCCGACGGGAGTCGGGGTCAATGAGCAGTTCTTC	CASSSPTGVGVNEQFF
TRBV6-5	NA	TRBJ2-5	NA	TGTGCCAGCATCCGGGACTCAGAAGAGACCCAGTACTTC	CASIRDSEETQYF
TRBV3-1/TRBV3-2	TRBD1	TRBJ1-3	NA	TGTGCCAGCAGCCGACAAACAGGGGGCGACGGAAACACCATATATTTT	CASSRQTGGDGNTIYF
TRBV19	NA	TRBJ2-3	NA	TGTGCCAGTAGTATAGTCGGCGGGAACCCAGATACGCAGTATTTT	CASSIVGGNPDTQYF
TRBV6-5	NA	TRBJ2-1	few	TGTGCCAGCAGTTACCTAGGACAGCTCAATGAGCAGTTCTTC	CASSYLGQLNEQFF
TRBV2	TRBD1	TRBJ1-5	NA	TGTGCCAGCAGTCGGACAGGGTTGGATCAGCCCCAGCATTTT	CASSRTGLDQPQHF